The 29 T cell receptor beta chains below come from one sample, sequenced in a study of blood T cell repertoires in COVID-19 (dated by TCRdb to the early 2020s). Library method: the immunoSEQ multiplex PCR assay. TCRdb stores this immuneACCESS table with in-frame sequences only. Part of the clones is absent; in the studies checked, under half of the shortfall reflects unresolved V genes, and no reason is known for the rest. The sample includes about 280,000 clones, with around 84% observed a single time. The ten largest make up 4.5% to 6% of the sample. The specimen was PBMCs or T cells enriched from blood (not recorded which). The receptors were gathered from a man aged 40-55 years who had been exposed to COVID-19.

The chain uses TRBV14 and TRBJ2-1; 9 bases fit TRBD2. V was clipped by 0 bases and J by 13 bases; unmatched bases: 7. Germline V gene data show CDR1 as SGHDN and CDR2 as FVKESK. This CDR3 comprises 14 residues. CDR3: CASSQDALAGSQFF. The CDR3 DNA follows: TGTGCCAGCAGCCAAGACGCCCTAGCGGGATCCCAGTTCTTC.

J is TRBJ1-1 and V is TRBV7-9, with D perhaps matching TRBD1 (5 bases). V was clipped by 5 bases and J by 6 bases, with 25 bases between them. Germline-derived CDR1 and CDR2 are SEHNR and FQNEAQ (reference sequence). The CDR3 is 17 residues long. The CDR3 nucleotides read TGTGCCAGCAGCACCGTAAACCGTCCGGGGGTTCGGGCTGAAGCTTTCTTT. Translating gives CASSTVNRPGVRAEAFF.

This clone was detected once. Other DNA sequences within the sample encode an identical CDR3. The CDR3 loop reads CASSPGGDYGYTF. In DNA, the CDR3 is TGTGCCAGCTCACCTGGGGGGGACTATGGCTACACCTTC. This rearrangement joins TRBV18 to TRBJ1-2; TRBD1 might be the D (5 bases). Germline lookup yields CDR1 KGHSH and CDR2 LQKENI. This CDR3 is 13 amino acids long. The V and J ends lost 3 bases and 3 bases respectively, with 8 bases between them.

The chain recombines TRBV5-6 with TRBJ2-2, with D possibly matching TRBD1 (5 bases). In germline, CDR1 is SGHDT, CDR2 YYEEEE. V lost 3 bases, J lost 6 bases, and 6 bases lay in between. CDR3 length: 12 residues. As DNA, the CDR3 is TGTGCCAGCAGCTGGACATCCGGGGAGCTGTTTTTT. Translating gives CASSWTSGELFF.

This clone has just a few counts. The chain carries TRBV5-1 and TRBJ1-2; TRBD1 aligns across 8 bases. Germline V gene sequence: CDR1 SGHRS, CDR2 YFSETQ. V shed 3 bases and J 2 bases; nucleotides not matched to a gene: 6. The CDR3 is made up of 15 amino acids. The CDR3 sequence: CASSSQGDSNYGYTF. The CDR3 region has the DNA TGCGCCAGCAGCTCACAGGGGGACTCGAACTATGGCTACACCTTC.

The CDR3 region is CASSKGESSGRAHEQYF. CDR3 DNA: TGTGCCAGCAGCAAAGGGGAATCTAGCGGGAGGGCCCACGAGCAGTACTTC. V usage is TRBV21-1 and J usage is TRBJ2-7; the table's D call of TRBD2 was not tested on the DNA. TRBV21-1 is an annotated pseudogene. The CDR3 covers 17 residues.

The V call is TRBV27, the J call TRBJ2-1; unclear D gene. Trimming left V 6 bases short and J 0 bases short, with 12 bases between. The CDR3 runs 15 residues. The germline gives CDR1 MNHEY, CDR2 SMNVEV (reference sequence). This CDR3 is CASSPRLLSYNEQFF. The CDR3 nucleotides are TGTGCCAGCAGCCCGAGACTTCTCTCCTACAATGAGCAGTTCTTC.

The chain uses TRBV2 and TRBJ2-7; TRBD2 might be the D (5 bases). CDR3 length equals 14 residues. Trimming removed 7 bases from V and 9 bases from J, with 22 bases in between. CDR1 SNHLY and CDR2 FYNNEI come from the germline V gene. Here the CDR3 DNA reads TGTGCCAGCATGAGGGAGTTCTCGGGAACGGTGCAGTACTTC. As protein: CASMREFSGTVQYF.

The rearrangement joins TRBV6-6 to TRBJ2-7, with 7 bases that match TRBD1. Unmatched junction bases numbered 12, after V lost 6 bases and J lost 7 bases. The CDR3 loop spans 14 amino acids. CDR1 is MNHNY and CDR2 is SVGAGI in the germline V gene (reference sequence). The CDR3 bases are TGTGCCAGCAGCCAAATAGGGACAGTTCAAGAGCAGTACTTC. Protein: CASSQIGTVQEQYF.

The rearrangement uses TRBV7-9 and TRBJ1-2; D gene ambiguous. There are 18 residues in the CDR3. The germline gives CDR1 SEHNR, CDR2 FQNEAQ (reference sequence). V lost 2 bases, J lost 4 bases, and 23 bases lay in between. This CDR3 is CASSLILIASFPLYGYTF. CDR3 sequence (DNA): TGTGCCAGCAGCTTAATTTTGATAGCATCTTTTCCCCTCTATGGCTACACCTTC.

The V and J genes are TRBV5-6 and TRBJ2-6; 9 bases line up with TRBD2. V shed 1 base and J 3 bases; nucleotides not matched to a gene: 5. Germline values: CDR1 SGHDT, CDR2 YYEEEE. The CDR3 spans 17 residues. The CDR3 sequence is CASSLLSGSNGANVLTF. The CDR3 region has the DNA TGTGCCAGCAGCTTGCTTAGCGGGAGTAATGGGGCCAACGTCCTGACTTTC.

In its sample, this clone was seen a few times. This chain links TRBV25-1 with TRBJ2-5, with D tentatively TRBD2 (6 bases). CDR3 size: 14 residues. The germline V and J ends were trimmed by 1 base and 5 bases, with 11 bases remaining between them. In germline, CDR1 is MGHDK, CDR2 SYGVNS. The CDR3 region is CASSEFRAGETQYF. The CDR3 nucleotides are TGTGCCAGCAGTGAATTTCGGGCGGGGGAGACCCAGTACTTC.

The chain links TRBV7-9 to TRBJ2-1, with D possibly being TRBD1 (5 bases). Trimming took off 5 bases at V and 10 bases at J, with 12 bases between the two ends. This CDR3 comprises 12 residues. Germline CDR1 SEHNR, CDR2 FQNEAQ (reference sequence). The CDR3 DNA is TGTGCCAGCAGCCCAAGGGGCGGAGAGCAGTTCTTC. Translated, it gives CASSPRGGEQFF.

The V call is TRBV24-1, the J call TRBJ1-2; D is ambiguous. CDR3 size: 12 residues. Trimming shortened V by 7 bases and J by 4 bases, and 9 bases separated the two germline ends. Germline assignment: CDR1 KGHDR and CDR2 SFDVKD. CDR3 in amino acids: CATSEGGYGYTF. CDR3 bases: TGTGCCACCAGCGAGGGAGGCTATGGCTACACCTTC.

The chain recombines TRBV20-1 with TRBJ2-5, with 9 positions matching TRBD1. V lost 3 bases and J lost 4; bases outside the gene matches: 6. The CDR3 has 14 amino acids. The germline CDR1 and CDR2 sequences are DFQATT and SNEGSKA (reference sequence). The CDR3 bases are TGCAGTGCTAGTTCCGGGACAGGGCCAGAGACCCAGTACTTC. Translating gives CSASSGTGPETQYF.

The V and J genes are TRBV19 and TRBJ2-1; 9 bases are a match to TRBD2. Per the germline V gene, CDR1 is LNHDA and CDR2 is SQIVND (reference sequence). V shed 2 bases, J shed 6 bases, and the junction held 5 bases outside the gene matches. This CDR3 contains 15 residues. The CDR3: CASSILAGDPNEQFF. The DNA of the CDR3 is TGTGCCAGTAGTATATTAGCGGGAGACCCCAATGAGCAGTTCTTC.

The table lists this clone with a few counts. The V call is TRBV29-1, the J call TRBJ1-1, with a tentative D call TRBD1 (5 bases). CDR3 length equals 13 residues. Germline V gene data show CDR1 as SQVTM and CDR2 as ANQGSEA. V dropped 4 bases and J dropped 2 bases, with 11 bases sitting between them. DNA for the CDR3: TGCAGCGTTGCCGAGACAGATAACACTGAAGCTTTCTTT. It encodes CSVAETDNTEAFF.

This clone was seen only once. CDR3 bases: TGTGCCTGGAGTCGACATACAGATACGCAGTATTTT. It codes for CAWSRHTDTQYF. V gene TRBV30 combines with J gene TRBJ2-3; D is undetermined. This CDR3 spans 12 amino acids. From germline, CDR1 is GTSNPN and CDR2 SVGIG (reference sequence). Deletions cut 2 bases from V and 3 bases from J, with 6 bases between.

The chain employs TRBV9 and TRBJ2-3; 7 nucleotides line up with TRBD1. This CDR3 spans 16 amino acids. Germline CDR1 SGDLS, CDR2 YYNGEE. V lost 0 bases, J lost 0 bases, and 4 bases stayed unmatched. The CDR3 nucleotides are TGTGCCAGCAGCGTAGTAGGGACAGCTAGCACAGATACGCAGTATTTT. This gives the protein CASSVVGTASTDTQYF.

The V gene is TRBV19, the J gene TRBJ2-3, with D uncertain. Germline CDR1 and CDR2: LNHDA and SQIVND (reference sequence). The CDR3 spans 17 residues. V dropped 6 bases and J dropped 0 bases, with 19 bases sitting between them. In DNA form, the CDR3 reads TGTGCCAGTAGCAAAAGGCCGAGGCCCATTAGCACAGATACGCAGTATTTT. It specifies CASSKRPRPISTDTQYF.

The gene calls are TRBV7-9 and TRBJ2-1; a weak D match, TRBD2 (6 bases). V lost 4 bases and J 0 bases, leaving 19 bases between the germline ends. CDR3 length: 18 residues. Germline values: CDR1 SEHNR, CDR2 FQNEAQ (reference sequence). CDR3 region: CASSSTSYSGSSYNEQFF. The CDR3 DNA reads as TGTGCCAGCAGCTCAACATCTTACTCCGGGAGCTCCTACAATGAGCAGTTCTTC.

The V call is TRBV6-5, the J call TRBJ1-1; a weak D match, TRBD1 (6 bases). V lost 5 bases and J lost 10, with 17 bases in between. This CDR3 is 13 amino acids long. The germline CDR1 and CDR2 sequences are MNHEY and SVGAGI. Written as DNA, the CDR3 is TGTGCCAGCAGTCCCCTCGGGGGGCTAGGAGCTTTCTTT. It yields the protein CASSPLGGLGAFF.

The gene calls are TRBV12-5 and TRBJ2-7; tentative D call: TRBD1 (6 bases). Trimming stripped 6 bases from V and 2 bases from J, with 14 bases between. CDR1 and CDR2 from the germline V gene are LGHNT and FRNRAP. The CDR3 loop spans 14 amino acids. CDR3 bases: TGTGCTAGTGGCGAAGGACAGCGGACCTACGAGCAGTACTTC. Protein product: CASGEGQRTYEQYF.

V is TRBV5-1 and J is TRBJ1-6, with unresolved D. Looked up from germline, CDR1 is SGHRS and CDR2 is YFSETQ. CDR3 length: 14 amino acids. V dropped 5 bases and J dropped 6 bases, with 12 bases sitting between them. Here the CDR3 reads CASRSSSGNSPLHF. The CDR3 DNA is TGCGCCAGCAGGAGTAGTTCGGGTAATTCACCCCTCCACTTT. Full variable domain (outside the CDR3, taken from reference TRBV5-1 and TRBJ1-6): KAGVTQTPRYLIKTRGQQVTLSCSPISGHRSVSWYQQTPGQGLQFLFEYFSETQRNKGNFPGRFSGRQFSNSRSEMNVSTLELGDSALYLCASRSSSGNSPLHFGNGTRLTVT.

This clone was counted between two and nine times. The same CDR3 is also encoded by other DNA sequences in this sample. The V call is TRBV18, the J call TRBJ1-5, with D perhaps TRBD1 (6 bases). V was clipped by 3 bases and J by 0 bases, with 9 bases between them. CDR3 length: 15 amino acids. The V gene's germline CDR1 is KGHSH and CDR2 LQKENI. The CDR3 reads CASSPTGNSNQPQHF. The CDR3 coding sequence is TGTGCCAGCTCACCCACAGGGAATAGCAATCAGCCCCAGCATTTT.

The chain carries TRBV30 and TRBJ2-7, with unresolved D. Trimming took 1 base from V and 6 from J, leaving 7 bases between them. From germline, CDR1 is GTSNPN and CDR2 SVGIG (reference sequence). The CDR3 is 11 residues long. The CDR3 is CAWSDEVEQYF. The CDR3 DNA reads TGTGCCTGGAGTGACGAGGTCGAGCAGTACTTC.

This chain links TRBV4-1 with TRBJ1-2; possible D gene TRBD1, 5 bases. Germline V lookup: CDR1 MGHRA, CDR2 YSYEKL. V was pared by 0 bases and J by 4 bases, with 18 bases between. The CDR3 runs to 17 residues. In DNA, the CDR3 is TGCGCCAGCAGCCAAGATCCGGAGGGGAGGTTTTCCTATGGCTACACCTTC. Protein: CASSQDPEGRFSYGYTF.

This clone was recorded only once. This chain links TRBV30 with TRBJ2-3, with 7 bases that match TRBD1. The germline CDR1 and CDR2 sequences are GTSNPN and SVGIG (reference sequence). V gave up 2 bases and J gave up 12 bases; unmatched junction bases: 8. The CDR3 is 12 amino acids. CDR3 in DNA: TGTGCCTGGAGTACCCCCAGGGGGTACCAGTATTTT. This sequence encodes CAWSTPRGYQYF.

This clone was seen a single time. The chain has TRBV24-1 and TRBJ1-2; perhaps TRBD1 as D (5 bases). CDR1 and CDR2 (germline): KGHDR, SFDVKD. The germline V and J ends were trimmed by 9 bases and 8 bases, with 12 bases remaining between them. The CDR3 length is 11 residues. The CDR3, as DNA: TGTGCCACCGGGGCAGGTCGGGGCTACACCTTC. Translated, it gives CATGAGRGYTF.